The rows below give T cell receptor beta chains drawn from one sample of a study of early T cells in non-severe SARS-CoV-2 infection. Using its own MiXCR run on the 5' RACE reads, TCRdb lists one record per CDR3 protein. The table lists around 63,000 distinct CDR3 sequences, 10% to 15% of them singletons, with about 4.7% in the top ten. The sample was whole blood. The receptors here all came from an adult who was a healthcare worker with PCR-confirmed SARS-CoV-2 infection or an uninfected control (not recorded which). Each CDR3 is given without its conserved first and last residue. A clone size is listed for some rows: how often the clone was seen (once, few, many), or a class if it is expanded.

j_gene,v_gene,abundance,CDR3aa
TRBJ2-7,TRBV6-1,-,ASSLSGTGGSYEQY
TRBJ2-6,TRBV2,-,ASSVGGSGANVLT
TRBJ1-1,TRBV13,few,ASSLMGQGNTEAF
TRBJ2-1,TRBV30,many,AWSRYEQF
TRBJ1-5,TRBV10-2,many,ASSVTGDQPQH
TRBJ2-1,TRBV6-2/TRBV6-3,many,ASTVEEDRAYEQF
TRBJ2-7,TRBV5-5,few,ASSRGTDPPYEQY
TRBJ2-3,TRBV30,-,AWSPTIQRGITQY
TRBJ2-1,TRBV5-6,many,ASSHWTRYNEQF
TRBJ1-3,TRBV7-9,many,ASSLSTGAGNTIY
TRBJ1-1,TRBV7-9,many,ASSLAGTGAESF
TRBJ2-2,TRBV12-3/TRBV12-4,-,ASSFFQGANTGELF
TRBJ2-7,TRBV12-3/TRBV12-4,many,ATGQGTTYEQY
TRBJ1-1,TRBV7-3,many,ASSPGHSNTEAF
TRBJ1-3,TRBV27,many,ASSRQGYSSGNTIY
TRBJ2-7,TRBV7-6,few,ASSHGEDEQY
TRBJ2-7,TRBV6-6,-,ASRDRRWYEQY
TRBJ2-1,TRBV6-6,many,ASSYSGSNEQF
TRBJ2-7,TRBV7-2,-,ASSLDIRSYEQY
TRBJ2-3,TRBV6-1,many,ASRGTDTQY
TRBJ1-5,TRBV12-5,many,ASGSMTVQPQH
TRBJ2-6,TRBV5-5,-,ASSSAATGHSGANVLT
TRBJ2-7,TRBV20-1,many,SARAPAGDTYEQY
TRBJ1-5,TRBV19,many,ASRPDSYSNQPQH
TRBJ1-5,TRBV12-3/TRBV12-4,many,ASSPGSRNQPQH
TRBJ2-1,TRBV25-1,-,ASSVGGSSYNEQF
TRBJ1-2,TRBV6-5,few,ASSRDLKYGYT
TRBJ2-7,TRBV3-1,many,ASSQSFLGEQY
TRBJ2-1,TRBV6-2/TRBV6-3,-,ASSYSLGEPEQF
TRBJ2-5,TRBV27,many,ASSPLRGETQY
TRBJ2-5,TRBV6-6,few,ASSASLGRETQY
TRBJ2-7,TRBV11-2,-,ASSFPTRAEQY
TRBJ1-1,TRBV2,many,ASRSPGVDTEAF
TRBJ2-5,TRBV10-2,-,ASRIAGYETQY
TRBJ1-3,TRBV27,-,ASSSRQGGSGNTIY
TRBJ2-3,TRBV20-1,-,SAREGSRADTQY
TRBJ1-2,TRBV4-3,many,ASSQDFADREYGYT
TRBJ2-5,TRBV20-1,many,SARDTAGQETQY
TRBJ1-2,TRBV11-2,few,ASSPYAVSYGYT
TRBJ1-1,TRBV2,many,ASSDPVGLNTEAF
TRBJ2-7,TRBV5-1,-,ASSPTGGAAYEQY
TRBJ1-2,TRBV12-3/TRBV12-4,-,ASSMGQVYGYT
TRBJ1-1,TRBV7-2,many,ASSLPGTGYTEAF
TRBJ2-1,TRBV19,-,ASSRGATLTYEQF
TRBJ2-3,TRBV9,many,ASSVEGGPTQY
TRBJ1-2,TRBV7-2,many,ASSLAGDGGYT
TRBJ2-5,TRBV12-3/TRBV12-4,few,ASSLFSSQETQY
TRBJ1-2,TRBV6-5,-,ASREQKGRIYGYT
TRBJ1-5,TRBV10-3,many,AISDPAGQRGGNRDQPQH
TRBJ2-7,TRBV27,few,ASMISGVFGEQY